Here is one T cell receptor beta chain with its context. Clones were sequenced by immunoSEQ multiplex PCR, and TCRdb holds only the in-frame ones, with some missing. The table records 150,000 to 200,000 clones, just under 90% of them present only once. The sample originates from a study of blood T cell repertoires in COVID-19. Germline assignment: CDR1 SGHVS and CDR2 FQNEAQ. The CDR3 consists of 14 residues. V was pared by 4 bases and J by 0 bases, with 9 bases between. The chain recombines TRBV7-8 with TRBJ1-1; D unclear. Sequencing input: peripheral blood. This clonotype originated in a woman aged 18-30 years who had recovered from COVID-19. DNA of the CDR3: TGTGCCAGCAGCTCCTCTATCATGAACACTGAAGCTTTCTTT. As protein: CASSSSIMNTEAFF.